A single sample gave rise to the 28 T cell receptor beta chains below, sequenced in a study of blood T cell repertoires in COVID-19 (dated by TCRdb to 2019 to 2021). Preparation of the library involved the immunoSEQ multiplex PCR assay. TCRdb stores this immuneACCESS table with in-frame sequences only. Part of the clones is absent; in the studies checked, under half of the shortfall reflects unresolved V genes, and no reason is known for the rest. The sample table contains 75,000 to 95,000 clones; only one count was recorded for approximately 90% of them. Jointly, the top ten make up 15% to 20% of the sample. Sequencing was performed on peripheral blood. All receptors come from a woman in her fifties or sixties with COVID-19, enrolled during active disease.

The V gene is TRBV6-2 or TRBV6-3, the J gene TRBJ2-7; 7 bases line up with TRBD1. Unmatched junction bases numbered 2, after V lost 0 bases and J lost 3 bases. Germline V gives CDR1 MNHEY, CDR2 SVGEGT. This CDR3 contains 14 residues. Written as DNA, the CDR3 is TGTGCCAGCAGTTACTCGACAGGGCACTACGAGCAGTACTTC. Translated: CASSYSTGHYEQYF.

V is TRBV7-9 and J is TRBJ2-7; D unresolved. The CDR3 runs 13 residues. Germline V gene data show CDR1 as SEHNR and CDR2 as FQNEAQ (reference sequence). V gave up 2 bases and J gave up 2 bases, with 7 bases separating them. The CDR3 spells CASSLNTAYEQYF. For the CDR3, the DNA is TGTGCCAGCAGCTTAAATACAGCCTACGAGCAGTACTTC.

The chain has TRBV6-2 or TRBV6-3 and TRBJ2-1, with a weak D call TRBD1 (5 bases). The CDR3 length is 19 residues. Germline CDR1 reads MNHEY; CDR2 reads SVGEGT. Between the trimmed V and J ends, which lost 0 bases and 0 bases, there was a span of 18 bases. CDR3 coding DNA: TGTGCCAGCAGTTACTCGAGCCAGGGATACCTTAGCTCCTACAATGAGCAGTTCTTC. Encoded protein: CASSYSSQGYLSSYNEQFF.

This chain links TRBV5-6 with TRBJ1-1; weak D call: TRBD1 (6 bases). The CDR3 runs 16 residues. Germline-derived CDR1 and CDR2 are SGHDT and YYEEEE. The V end was cut by 3 bases, the J end by 3 bases, with 18 bases between. Here the CDR3 DNA reads TGTGCCAGCAGCTCCGATACAGGGTTTAGGGACACTGAAGCTTTCTTT. Translating gives CASSSDTGFRDTEAFF.

This chain joins TRBV19 and TRBJ2-7; TRBD1 might be the D (6 bases). CDR1 is LNHDA and CDR2 is SQIVND in the germline V gene (reference sequence). V lost 5 bases and J lost 2, with 7 bases in between. The CDR3 is 12 amino acids. The CDR3 coding sequence is TGTGCCAGTAGTGACAGGACCTACGAGCAGTACTTC. It encodes CASSDRTYEQYF.

CDR3 region: CASSSPDRGRANYGYTF. CDR3 sequence (DNA): TGCGCCAGCAGCTCTCCGGACAGGGGAAGAGCTAACTATGGCTACACCTTC. The rearrangement links TRBV5-1 to TRBJ1-2; 9 nucleotides align to TRBD1. CDR1 is SGHRS, CDR2 YFSETQ, per germline. CDR3 length equals 17 residues. Trimming removed 3 bases from V and 0 bases from J; junction bases left unmatched: 9. The full variable domain, completed using reference TRBV5-1 and TRBJ1-2, is KAGVTQTPRYLIKTRGQQVTLSCSPISGHRSVSWYQQTPGQGLQFLFEYFSETQRNKGNFPGRFSGRQFSNSRSEMNVSTLELGDSALYLCASSSPDRGRANYGYTFGSGTRLTVV.

V gene TRBV6-2 or TRBV6-3 combines with J gene TRBJ2-3; D might be TRBD2 (7 bases). The CDR3 is made up of 16 amino acids. V shed 5 bases and J shed 1 base, with 16 bases lying between them. Per germline, CDR1 MNHEY and CDR2 SVGEGT. The CDR3 coding sequence is TGTGCCAGCAGTCGAGGGGGGGGCCTTGGCACAGATACGCAGTATTTT. This encodes CASSRGGGLGTDTQYF.

The chain employs TRBV14 and TRBJ1-2; 8 nucleotides match TRBD1. The CDR3 loop spans 16 amino acids. Germline values: CDR1 SGHDN, CDR2 FVKESK. The ends lost 2 bases at V and 4 bases at J; junction bases unmatched: 9. The CDR3 DNA follows: TGTGCCAGCAGCCAACTAGGGACAGGAAAAACCTATGGCTACACCTTC. Translation gives CASSQLGTGKTYGYTF. The whole variable domain, remainder taken from reference TRBV14 and TRBJ1-2, is EAGVTQFPSHSVIEKGQTVTLRCDPISGHDNLYWYRRVMGKEIKFLLHFVKESKQDESGMPNNRFLAERTGGTYSTLKVQPAELEDSGVYFCASSQLGTGKTYGYTFGSGTRLTVV.

In its sample, this clone was seen a few times. The J gene is TRBJ1-1, the V gene TRBV6-1; D unclear. Germline V CDR1 and CDR2: MNHNS, SASEGT. V was pared by 3 bases and J by 1 base, with 6 bases between. This CDR3 has 13 amino acids. The CDR3 protein is CASSDPGNTEAFF. DNA for the CDR3: TGTGCCAGCAGTGACCCCGGGAACACTGAAGCTTTCTTT.

V is TRBV4-3 and J is TRBJ2-3, with 8 bases aligning to TRBD1. The trim removed 6 bases at V and 1 base at J, leaving 6 bases unmatched. Germline lookup yields CDR1 LGHNA and CDR2 YSLEER. This CDR3 region has 15 residues. DNA for the CDR3: TGCGCCAGCAGTTACGGACAGGGAGGCACAGATACGCAGTATTTT. Translated: CASSYGQGGTDTQYF.

The chain joins TRBV10-3 to TRBJ2-5; D is possibly TRBD1 (6 bases). Trimming pared 6 bases from V and 1 base from J, leaving 6 bases between. The V gene's germline CDR1 is ENHRY and CDR2 SYGVKD. CDR3 length: 12 residues. CDR3 sequence: CAIRDSQETQYF. Here the CDR3 DNA reads TGTGCCATCAGGGACAGCCAAGAGACCCAGTACTTC.

This chain links TRBV4-2 with TRBJ2-1; 12 nucleotides match TRBD2. Germline V gene lookup returns CDR1 LGHNA and CDR2 YNFKEQ. The CDR3 is 17 residues long. V shed 0 bases, J shed 7 bases, and the junction held 7 bases outside the gene matches. Here the CDR3 reads CASSQDPTSGGKNEQFF. Written as DNA, the CDR3 is TGTGCCAGCAGCCAAGATCCGACTAGCGGGGGAAAGAATGAGCAGTTCTTC.

The chain has TRBV30 and TRBJ1-3, with 8 bases identical to TRBD1. The germline gives CDR1 GTSNPN, CDR2 SVGIG (reference sequence). After removal of 3 bases from V and 6 bases from J, the junction contained 10 bases not matched to a gene. There are 15 residues in the CDR3. Written as DNA, the CDR3 is TGTGCCTGGAGCATGGGACAGGTTGCGGAAAACACCATATATTTT. This gives the protein CAWSMGQVAENTIYF.

The V and J genes are TRBV6-5 and TRBJ2-6, with D possibly TRBD2 on 5 matching bases. Germline CDR1 reads MNHEY; CDR2 reads SVGAGI. The CDR3 runs to 15 residues. The germline V and J ends were trimmed by 2 bases and 3 bases, with 8 bases remaining between them. The CDR3 region has the DNA TGTGCCAGCAGTTACCACCGGGATGGGGCCAACGTCCTGACTTTC. Protein: CASSYHRDGANVLTF.

DNA of the CDR3: TGTGCCAGCATTCTCGACAGGTACAATCAGCCCCAGCATTTT. Amino acids: CASILDRYNQPQHF. This chain links TRBV6-5 with TRBJ1-5; D is possibly TRBD1 (6 bases). This CDR3 is 14 amino acids long. Germline V gene sequence: CDR1 MNHEY, CDR2 SVGAGI. The V end was cut by 7 bases, the J end by 3 bases, with 13 bases between.

The chain has TRBV6-6 and TRBJ1-5; D ambiguous. Germline CDR1 MNHNY, CDR2 SVGAGI (reference sequence). Deletions cut 0 bases from V and 1 base from J, with 7 bases between. The CDR3 runs to 15 residues. This chain's CDR3 is CASSYSPGSNQPQHF. The CDR3 bases are TGTGCCAGCAGTTACTCCCCCGGGAGCAATCAGCCCCAGCATTTT.

The chain is built from TRBV25-1 and TRBJ1-4; 8 positions match TRBD1. CDR1 and CDR2 (germline): MGHDK, SYGVNS. V trimming: 3 bases; J trimming: 1 base; junction bases outside the gene matches: 1. The CDR3 is 15 residues long. The CDR3 sequence: CASSDTGGTNEKLFF. As DNA, the CDR3 is TGTGCCAGCAGTGATACAGGGGGAACTAATGAAAAACTGTTTTTT. Supplemented by reference TRBV25-1 and TRBJ1-4, the full variable domain reads EADIYQTPRYLVIGTGKKITLECSQTMGHDKMYWYQQDPGMELHLIHYSYGVNSTEKGDLSSESTVSRIRTEHFPLTLESARPSHTSQYLCASSDTGGTNEKLFFGSGTQLSVL.

V is TRBV5-1 and J is TRBJ1-3; D perhaps matches TRBD1 (5 bases). Germline V gives CDR1 SGHRS, CDR2 YFSETQ. The CDR3 is 16 residues long. V shed 0 bases and J shed 0 bases, with 10 bases lying between them. The CDR3 coding sequence is TGCGCCAGCAGCTTGGCCGGGCAGGGCTCTGGAAACACCATATATTTT. It encodes CASSLAGQGSGNTIYF. Using reference TRBV5-1 and TRBJ1-3 for the parts outside the CDR3, the full variable domain is KAGVTQTPRYLIKTRGQQVTLSCSPISGHRSVSWYQQTPGQGLQFLFEYFSETQRNKGNFPGRFSGRQFSNSRSEMNVSTLELGDSALYLCASSLAGQGSGNTIYFGEGSWLTVV.

The gene calls are TRBV19 and TRBJ2-6; 8 nucleotides agree with TRBD1. The CDR3 contains 15 residues. Germline V gives CDR1 LNHDA, CDR2 SQIVND (reference sequence). V lost 6 bases, J lost 1 base, and 2 bases stayed unmatched. CDR3 residues: CASRRTGSGANVLTF. DNA for the CDR3: TGTGCCAGTAGGAGGACAGGGTCTGGGGCCAACGTCCTGACTTTC. The full variable domain, completed using reference TRBV19 and TRBJ2-6, is DGGITQSPKYLFRKEGQNVTLSCEQNLNHDAMYWYRQDPGQGLRLIYYSQIVNDFQKGDIAEGYSVSREKKESFPLTVTSAQKNPTAFYLCASRRTGSGANVLTFGAGSRLTVL.

This chain links TRBV7-2 with TRBJ2-3; 10 nucleotides align to TRBD2. Germline trimming cut 1 base from V and 2 bases from J; bases unmatched to any gene: 9. CDR3 size: 18 residues. From germline, CDR1 is SGHTA and CDR2 FQGNSA. This CDR3 reads CASSLGPSGGPLTDTQYF. As DNA, the CDR3 is TGTGCCAGCAGCTTAGGCCCTAGCGGGGGACCGCTCACAGATACGCAGTATTTT.

The chain is built from TRBV6-1 and TRBJ2-1; D not certain. V shed 2 bases and J shed 9 bases, with 11 bases lying between them. The germline CDR1 and CDR2 sequences are MNHNS and SASEGT. This CDR3 spans 13 amino acids. In nucleotides, the CDR3 is TGTGCCAGCAGTGAATTTAGGTCGGGTGAGCAGTTCTTC. Encoded protein: CASSEFRSGEQFF.

This sequence joins TRBV7-2 and TRBJ1-5, with D hard to call. V was cut by 1 base and J by 5 bases, with 9 bases left in between. The CDR3 loop spans 14 amino acids. Germline CDR1 is SGHTA and CDR2 is FQGNSA. CDR3 coding DNA: TGTGCCAGCAGCTTAGTGGCGGCGGATCAGCCCCAGCATTTT. Encoded protein: CASSLVAADQPQHF.

This chain joins TRBV14 and TRBJ2-1, with 10 bases that match TRBD2. Looked up from germline, CDR1 is SGHDN and CDR2 is FVKESK. V lost 6 bases and J lost 5; bases outside the gene matches: 4. CDR3 size: 14 residues. CDR3 loop: CASSRTSGHNEQFF. For the CDR3, the DNA is TGTGCCAGCAGTAGGACTAGCGGACACAATGAGCAGTTCTTC.

In this sample, this clone turned up a few times. This sequence joins TRBV5-6 and TRBJ1-6; 8 bases map to TRBD1. Germline assignment: CDR1 SGHDT and CDR2 YYEEEE. The CDR3 has 15 residues. V was pared by 4 bases and J by 7 bases, with 7 bases of the junction left unmatched. CDR3 nucleotides: TGTGCCAGCAGCATACGGGACAGGATGAATTCACCCCTCCACTTT. Protein sequence: CASSIRDRMNSPLHF.

The rearrangement uses TRBV12-5 and TRBJ2-2; D possibly corresponds to TRBD2 (6 bases). V was cut by 6 bases and J by 7 bases, with 9 bases left in between. This CDR3 region has 12 residues. Germline values: CDR1 LGHNT, CDR2 FRNRAP. In nucleotides, the CDR3 is TGTGCTAGTGGCTCGACTAGCGGGGAGCTGTTTTTT. It is translated as CASGSTSGELFF.

This clone was observed a single time. The rearrangement links TRBV9 to TRBJ2-7; TRBD1 agrees at 9 bases. The germline V gene has CDR1 SGDLS and CDR2 YYNGEE. The CDR3 consists of 17 residues. Trimming cost V 0 bases and J 3 bases; bases outside gene matches: 10. This CDR3 is CASSVAALTGGYYEQYF. The CDR3 DNA sequence: TGTGCCAGCAGCGTAGCGGCCCTGACAGGGGGTTACTACGAGCAGTACTTC.

The V and J genes are TRBV10-3 and TRBJ1-2, with TRBD1 as a possible D gene (6 bases). With 6 bases removed from V and 8 bases from J, the gap between germline ends came to 13 bases. CDR1 and CDR2 from the germline V gene are ENHRY and SYGVKD. This CDR3 has 12 amino acids. The CDR3 reads CAISETGRGYTF. The DNA of the CDR3 is TGTGCCATCAGCGAGACAGGCCGAGGCTACACCTTC.

The chain couples TRBV12-3 or TRBV12-4 to TRBJ1-5; no firm D call. Between the trimmed V and J ends, which lost 6 bases and 3 bases, there was a span of 6 bases. This CDR3 is built from 12 residues. CDR3: CASSADNQPQHF. In DNA, the CDR3 is TGTGCCAGCAGCGCGGACAATCAGCCCCAGCATTTT.